Here is one T cell receptor beta chain with its context. Its antigen remains unidentified. Clones were sequenced by immunoSEQ multiplex PCR, and TCRdb holds only the in-frame ones, with some missing. The sample shows over 1,500 clones, about three quarters of them seen only once. Germline V lookup: CDR1 LNHDA, CDR2 SQIVND (reference sequence). Trimming removed 8 bases from V and 0 bases from J, with 9 bases in between. This CDR3 is 13 amino acids long. The data derive from a study of CD8 T cell repertoires and HIV-1 epitope variants. V gene TRBV19 combines with J gene TRBJ2-3; D is undetermined. The receptor was derived from a male donor with HIV. Sequenced sample: cultured CD8+ T cells derived from PBMCs. The CDR3 bases are TGTGCCAGTTCTTCGTTTAGCACAGATACGCAGTATTTT. Translation gives CASSSFSTDTQYF.